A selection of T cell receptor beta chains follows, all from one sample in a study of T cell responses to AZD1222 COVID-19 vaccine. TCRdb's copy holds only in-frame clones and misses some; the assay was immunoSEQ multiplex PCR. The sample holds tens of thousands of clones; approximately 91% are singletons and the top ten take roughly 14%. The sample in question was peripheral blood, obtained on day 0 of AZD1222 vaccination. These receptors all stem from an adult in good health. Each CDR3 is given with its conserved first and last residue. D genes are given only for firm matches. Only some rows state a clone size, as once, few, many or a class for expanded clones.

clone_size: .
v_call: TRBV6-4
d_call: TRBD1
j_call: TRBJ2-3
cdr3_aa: CASSDSPPGQAPWDTQYF
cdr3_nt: TGTGCCAGCAGTGACTCCCCCCCGGGACAGGCTCCTTGGGATACGCAGTATTTT

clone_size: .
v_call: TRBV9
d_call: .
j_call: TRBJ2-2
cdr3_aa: CASSTTPSVGELFF
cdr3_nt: TGTGCCAGCAGCACAACCCCCTCCGTCGGGGAGCTGTTTTTT

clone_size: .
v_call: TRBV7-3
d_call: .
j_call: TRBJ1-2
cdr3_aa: CASSLTFGQDGYTF
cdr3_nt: TGTGCCAGCAGCTTAACGTTCGGCCAGGATGGCTACACCTTC

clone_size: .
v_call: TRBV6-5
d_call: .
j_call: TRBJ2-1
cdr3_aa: CASSYSGPQETNEQFF
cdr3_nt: TGTGCCAGCAGTTACTCGGGCCCCCAGGAAACCAATGAGCAGTTCTTC

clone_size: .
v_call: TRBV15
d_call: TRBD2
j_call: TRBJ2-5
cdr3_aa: CATSRAGGLGETQYF
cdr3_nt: TGTGCCACCAGCAGAGCGGGGGGGCTAGGTGAGACCCAGTACTTC

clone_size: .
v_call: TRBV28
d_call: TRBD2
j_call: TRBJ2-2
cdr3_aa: CASLRTSGTRSTGELFF
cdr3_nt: TGTGCCAGCTTACGGACTAGCGGGACACGGAGCACCGGGGAGCTGTTTTTT

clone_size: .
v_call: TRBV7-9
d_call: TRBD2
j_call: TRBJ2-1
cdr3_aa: CASNPGRGRQFF
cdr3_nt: TGTGCCAGCAACCCGGGGAGGGGAAGGCAGTTCTTC

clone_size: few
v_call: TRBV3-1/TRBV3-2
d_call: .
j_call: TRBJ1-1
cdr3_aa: CASSRTASDEAFF
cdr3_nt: TGTGCCAGCAGCCGGACAGCTAGTGATGAAGCTTTCTTT

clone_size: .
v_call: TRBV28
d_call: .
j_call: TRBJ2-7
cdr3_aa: CASTLWVSGEQYF
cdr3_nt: TGTGCCAGCACCCTCTGGGTGTCGGGCGAGCAGTACTTC

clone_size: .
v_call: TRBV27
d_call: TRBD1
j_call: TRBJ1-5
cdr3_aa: CASSFIGQGLNQPQHF
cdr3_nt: TGTGCCAGCAGTTTTATCGGACAGGGCCTCAATCAGCCCCAGCATTTT

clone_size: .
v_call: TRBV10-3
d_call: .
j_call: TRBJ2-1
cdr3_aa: CAISESADSNEQFF
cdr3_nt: TGTGCCATCAGTGAGTCGGCGGACTCCAATGAGCAGTTCTTC

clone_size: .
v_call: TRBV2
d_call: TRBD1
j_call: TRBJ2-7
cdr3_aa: CASSEGDSWGREQYF
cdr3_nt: TGTGCCAGCAGTGAAGGGGACAGTTGGGGCCGCGAGCAGTACTTC

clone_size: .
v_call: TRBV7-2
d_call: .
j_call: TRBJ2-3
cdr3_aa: CASSLNRGGTDTQYF
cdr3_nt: TGTGCCAGCAGCTTAAACAGGGGGGGGACAGATACGCAGTATTTT

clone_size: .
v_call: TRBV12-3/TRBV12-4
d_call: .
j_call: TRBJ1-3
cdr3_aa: CASSLNTIYF
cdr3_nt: TGTGCCAGCAGTTTGAACACCATATATTTT

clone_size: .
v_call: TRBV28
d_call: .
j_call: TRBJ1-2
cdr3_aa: CASSDRTVNGYTF
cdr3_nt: TGTGCCAGCAGCGATCGGACTGTGAATGGCTACACCTTC

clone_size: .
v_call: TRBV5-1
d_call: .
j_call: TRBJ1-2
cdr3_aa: CASSVTTRGLDGYTF
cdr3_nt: TGCGCCAGCAGCGTGACAACGAGGGGGTTGGATGGCTACACCTTC

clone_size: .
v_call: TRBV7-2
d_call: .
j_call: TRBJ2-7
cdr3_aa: CASSLLDEQYF
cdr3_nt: TGTGCCAGCAGCCTACTCGACGAGCAGTACTTC

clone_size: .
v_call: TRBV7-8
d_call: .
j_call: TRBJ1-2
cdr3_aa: CASSLKETHGYTF
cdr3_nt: TGTGCCAGCAGCTTAAAGGAGACTCATGGCTACACCTTC

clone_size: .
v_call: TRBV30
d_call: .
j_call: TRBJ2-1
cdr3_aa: CAWRAGAYNEQFF
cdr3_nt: TGTGCCTGGAGGGCGGGGGCTTACAATGAGCAGTTCTTC

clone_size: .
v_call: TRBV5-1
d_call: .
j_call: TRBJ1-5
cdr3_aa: CASSPGDSNQPQHF
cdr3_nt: TGCGCCAGCAGTCCGGGGGATAGCAATCAGCCCCAGCATTTT

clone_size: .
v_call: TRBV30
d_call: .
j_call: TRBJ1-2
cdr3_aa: CAWREGSNYGYTF
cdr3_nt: TGTGCCTGGAGAGAGGGATCCAACTATGGCTACACCTTC

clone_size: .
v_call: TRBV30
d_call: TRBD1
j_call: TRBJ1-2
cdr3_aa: CAWIRDRGHGYTF
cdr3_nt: TGTGCCTGGATAAGGGACAGGGGTCATGGCTACACCTTC

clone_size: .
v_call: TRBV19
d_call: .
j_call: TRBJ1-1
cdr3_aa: CASSRGGAPPNTEAFF
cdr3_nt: TGTGCCAGTAGTAGGGGGGGAGCACCACCTAACACTGAAGCTTTCTTT

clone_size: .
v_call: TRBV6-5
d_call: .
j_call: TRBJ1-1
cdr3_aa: CASSGAGEAFF
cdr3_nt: TGTGCCAGCAGCGGGGCGGGCGAAGCTTTCTTT

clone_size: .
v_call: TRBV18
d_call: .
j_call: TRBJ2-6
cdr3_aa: CASSPPSASGANVLTF
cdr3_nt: TGTGCCAGCTCACCACCCTCGGCCTCCGGGGCCAACGTCCTGACTTTC

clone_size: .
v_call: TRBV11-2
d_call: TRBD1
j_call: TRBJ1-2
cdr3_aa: CASSLEGRTGIGYTF
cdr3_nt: TGTGCCAGCAGCTTAGAAGGGAGGACAGGGATTGGCTACACCTTC

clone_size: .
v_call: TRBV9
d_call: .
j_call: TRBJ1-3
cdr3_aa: CASSDPYSFSGNTIYF
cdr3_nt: TGTGCCAGCAGCGACCCCTACAGCTTCTCTGGAAACACCATATATTTT

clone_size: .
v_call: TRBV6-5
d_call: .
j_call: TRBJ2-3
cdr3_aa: CASSLGGTSTDTQYF
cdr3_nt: TGTGCCAGCAGTCTAGGAGGTACTAGCACAGATACGCAGTATTTT

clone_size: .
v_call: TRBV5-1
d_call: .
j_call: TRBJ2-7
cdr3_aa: CASSLGTASYEQYF
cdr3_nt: TGCGCCAGCAGCTTGGGGACAGCTTCCTACGAGCAGTACTTC

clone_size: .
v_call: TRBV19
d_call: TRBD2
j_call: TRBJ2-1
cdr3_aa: CASSMGTSQQFF
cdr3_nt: TGTGCCAGTAGTATGGGGACTAGTCAGCAGTTCTTC

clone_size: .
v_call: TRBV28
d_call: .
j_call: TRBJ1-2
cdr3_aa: CASSLSQGGYTF
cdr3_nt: TGTGCCAGCAGTTTATCCCAGGGAGGCTACACCTTC

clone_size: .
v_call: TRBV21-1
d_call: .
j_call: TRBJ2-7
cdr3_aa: CASSKYPRRGLAGANVEQYF
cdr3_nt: TGTGCCAGCAGCAAATACCCCCGGCGAGGACTAGCGGGGGCGAACGTCGAGCAGTACTTC

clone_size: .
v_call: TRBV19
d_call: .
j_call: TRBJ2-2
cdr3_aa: CASSQQGRGTGELFF
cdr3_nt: TGTGCCAGTAGCCAACAGGGAAGGGGCACCGGGGAGCTGTTTTTT

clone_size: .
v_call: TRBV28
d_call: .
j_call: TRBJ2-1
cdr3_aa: CAARGNRLPEDKQFF
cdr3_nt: TGTGCCGCGAGGGGTAACAGACTACCGGAGGATAAGCAGTTCTTC

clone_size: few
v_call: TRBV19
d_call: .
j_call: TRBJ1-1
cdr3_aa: CASTFDRRGTEAFF
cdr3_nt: TGTGCCAGTACTTTCGACAGGCGTGGGACTGAAGCTTTCTTT

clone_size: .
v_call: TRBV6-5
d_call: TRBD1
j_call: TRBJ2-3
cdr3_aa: CASSSDRARTDTQYF
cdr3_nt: TGTGCCAGCAGTTCAGACAGGGCACGGACAGATACGCAGTATTTT

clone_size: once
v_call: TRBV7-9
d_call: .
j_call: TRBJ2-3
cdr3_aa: CASSLGFGITDTQYF
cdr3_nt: TGTGCCAGCAGCTTAGGGTTTGGGATCACAGATACGCAGTATTTT